Listed here are 13 T cell receptor beta chains from one sample, sequenced in a study of T cells after yellow fever vaccination. TCRdb re-derived calls from the 5' RACE reads in MiXCR, one entry per CDR3 protein. The sample includes under 300,000 distinct CDR3 sequences, 6.9% of them seen just once. The material sequenced was CD4+ T cells sorted from PBMCs, taken 15 days after the yellow fever booster vaccination. Receptors originate from a man younger than 45 who received the YFV17D yellow fever vaccine.

This clonotype was detected a few times. V usage is TRBV19 and J usage is TRBJ2-2, with TRBD1 matching over 8 bases. The CDR3 totals 15 residues. Germline loops: CDR1 LNHDA, CDR2 SQIVND (reference sequence). With V trimmed by 0 bases and J by 4 bases, 1 base remained unmatched. The DNA for the CDR3 is TGTGCCAGTAGTATAGAAGACAGGGGCACCGGGGAGCTGTTTTTT. It codes for CASSIEDRGTGELFF.

This clonotype showed up many times. The chain recombines TRBV5-1 with TRBJ2-5; D remains unclear. Germline CDR1 reads SGHRS; CDR2 reads YFSETQ. This CDR3 is built from 12 residues. Trimming shortened V by 1 base and J by 6 bases, and 7 bases separated the two germline ends. Here the CDR3 DNA reads TGCGCCAGCAGCTTGTTGGGTCAGACCCAGTACTTC. Protein product: CASSLLGQTQYF.

This clonotype was seen many times. The chain is built from TRBV9 and TRBJ2-1; 11 positions match TRBD2. CDR1 is SGDLS, CDR2 YYNGEE, per germline. V lost 0 bases to trimming and J lost 3 bases; unmatched junction nucleotides: 2. This CDR3 has 16 residues. As DNA, the CDR3 is TGTGCCAGCAGCGTAGTAGCGGGAGGGGGCTACAATGAGCAGTTCTTC. It translates to CASSVVAGGGYNEQFF.

CDR3 DNA: TGTGCCAGCAGCCTGAAGGGGGACATTCAGTACTTC. Its translation: CASSLKGDIQYF. V usage is TRBV7-8 and J usage is TRBJ2-4, with D possibly matching TRBD1 (6 bases). The CDR3 contains 12 residues. In germline, CDR1 is SGHVS, CDR2 FQNEAQ. Trimming cost V 5 bases and J 8 bases, with 10 bases left between them.

This sequence joins TRBV20-1 and TRBJ1-1; D uncertain. The CDR3 totals 12 residues. Germline CDR1 and CDR2: DFQATT and SNEGSKA (reference sequence). The V end lost 5 bases, the J end lost 4 bases, and 11 bases lay between the germline ends. The CDR3 is CSALRVGTEAFF. The DNA for the CDR3 is TGCAGTGCTTTAAGGGTAGGCACTGAAGCTTTCTTT.

The chain has TRBV7-8 and TRBJ2-3, with 11 bases identical to TRBD2. This CDR3 spans 16 amino acids. Germline V gene data show CDR1 as SGHVS and CDR2 as FQNEAQ. The V gene end was trimmed by 7 bases and the J gene end by 5 bases; junction bases not matched to a gene: 11. The CDR3 is CASTLTTSGRGDTQYF. The CDR3 DNA sequence: TGTGCCAGCACCCTTACCACTAGCGGGAGAGGAGATACGCAGTATTTT.

J is TRBJ2-1 and V is TRBV19, with D hard to call. The CDR3 loop spans 12 amino acids. CDR1 and CDR2 (germline): LNHDA, SQIVND (reference sequence). Trimming removed 3 bases at V and 3 bases at J, with 3 bases between. This chain's CDR3 is CASSMGYNEQFF. DNA for the CDR3: TGTGCCAGTAGTATGGGCTACAATGAGCAGTTCTTC.

V usage is TRBV11-2 and J usage is TRBJ2-3, with 9 bases aligning to TRBD2. V shed 2 bases and J 5 bases; nucleotides not matched to a gene: 14. CDR1 and CDR2 (germline): SGHAT, FQNNGV. CDR3 length equals 18 residues. This chain's CDR3 is CASSLRGRSGSSRDTQYF. CDR3 sequence (DNA): TGTGCCAGCAGCTTAAGGGGACGTAGCGGGAGCAGTAGAGATACGCAGTATTTT.

The V call is TRBV27, the J call TRBJ2-2; perhaps TRBD2 as D (5 bases). V was cut by 2 bases and J by 7 bases, with 8 bases left in between. CDR3 size: 13 residues. Germline loops: CDR1 MNHEY, CDR2 SMNVEV (reference sequence). The CDR3 loop is CASSLSGIGELFF. The CDR3, as DNA: TGTGCCAGCAGTTTAAGCGGTATCGGGGAGCTGTTTTTT.

This clonotype was seen many times. The chain joins TRBV11-2 to TRBJ2-1, with 15 nucleotides matching TRBD2. The junction had 6 bases not matched to a gene; V was cut back by 5 bases and J by 7 bases. Germline CDR1 SGHAT, CDR2 FQNNGV. The CDR3 has 16 amino acids. The CDR3 reads CASSPGLAGGQNEQFF. CDR3 coding DNA: TGTGCCAGCAGCCCGGGACTAGCGGGAGGCCAAAATGAGCAGTTCTTC.

This clonotype was picked up many times. CDR3 coding DNA: TGTGCCAGCAGTCCACGGACCCCCTACTCTGGAAACACCATATATTTT. As protein: CASSPRTPYSGNTIYF. The genes are TRBV27 and TRBJ1-3, with unresolved D. V gave up 5 bases and J gave up 0 bases, with 14 bases separating them. In germline, CDR1 is MNHEY, CDR2 SMNVEV (reference sequence). The CDR3 consists of 16 residues.

This clonotype came up a few times. The chain couples TRBV7-2 to TRBJ2-5; weak D call: TRBD2 (5 bases). The CDR3 runs 12 residues. The V end was cut by 1 base, the J end by 12 bases, with 12 bases between. Per germline, CDR1 SGHTA and CDR2 FQGNSA. The chain's CDR3 is CASSLVERVEYF. The CDR3 DNA sequence: TGTGCCAGCAGCTTAGTAGAGAGGGTAGAGTACTTC. Variable domain in full (rest from reference TRBV7-2 and TRBJ2-5): GAGVSQSPSNKVTEKGKDVELRCDPISGHTALYWYRQSLGQGLEFLIYFQGNSAPDKSGLPSDRFSAERTGGSVSTLTIQRTQQEDSAVYLCASSLVERVEYFGPGTRLLVL.

The rearrangement joins TRBV3-1 to TRBJ1-1; D is unresolved. The CDR3 has 14 amino acids. The germline gives CDR1 LGHDT, CDR2 YNNKEL (reference sequence). Trimming removed 1 base at V and 5 bases at J, with 11 bases between. The CDR3 protein is CASSQVEGSTEAFF. For the CDR3, the DNA is TGTGCCAGCAGCCAAGTGGAGGGTTCAACTGAAGCTTTCTTT.